The 28 T cell receptor beta chains below come from one sample, sequenced in a study of Graves' ophthalmopathy and Graves' hyperthyroidism. The study amplified TCR beta CDR3 regions using RNA transcripts. An initial RT-PCR round employing HTBI primers preceded a second-round multiplex PCR. From the multiplex PCR reads, TCRdb called clonotypes with MiXCR, one entry per CDR3 protein. The sample lists hundreds of thousands of distinct CDR3 sequences; roughly 50% were seen once. Sequenced material: peripheral blood. The receptors were gathered from an adult man with Graves' ophthalmopathy.

The V gene is TRBV10-3, the J gene TRBJ2-7; tentative D call: TRBD1 (6 bases). Germline lookup yields CDR1 ENHRY and CDR2 SYGVKD. The CDR3 length is 15 residues. Trimming took off 0 bases at V and 3 bases at J, with 12 bases between the two ends. The CDR3 DNA is TGTGCCATCAGTGAGTCGCCCGGGACAATCTACGAGCAGTACTTC. Protein: CAISESPGTIYEQYF.

This clonotype was picked up one time. V usage is TRBV7-2 and J usage is TRBJ2-3; tentative D call: TRBD1 (7 bases). CDR1 is SGHTA, CDR2 FQGNSA, per germline. The CDR3 has 18 residues. V was cut by 3 bases and J by 1 base, with 20 bases left in between. CDR3 nucleotides: TGTGCCAGCAGCTTGGCGGGACAGAGCTACCTTGGCACAGATACGCAGTATTTT. Translating gives CASSLAGQSYLGTDTQYF.

V is TRBV7-2 and J is TRBJ1-5, with TRBD1 identical over 7 bases. V lost 2 bases, J lost 5 bases, and 6 bases stayed unmatched. Germline lookup yields CDR1 SGHTA and CDR2 FQGNSA. The CDR3 length is 15 residues. CDR3 sequence reads: CASSLSPQGDQPQHF. CDR3 sequence (DNA): TGTGCCAGCAGCTTAAGTCCCCAGGGGGATCAGCCCCAGCATTTT.

The genes are TRBV11-3 and TRBJ2-5, with 8 bases identical to TRBD1. This CDR3 region has 18 residues. Germline lookup yields CDR1 SGHNT and CDR2 YENEEA. Germline trimming cut 4 bases from V and 5 bases from J; bases unmatched to any gene: 18. DNA of the CDR3: TGTGCCAGCAGCTCCGGAGCTACAGGGGGTCGAGGTGGTGAGACCCAGTACTTC. It is translated as CASSSGATGGRGGETQYF.

Comment on this clonotype: An end of the junction does not agree with germline; a read error may underlie this. The rearrangement links TRBV29-1 to TRBJ1-1; TRBD1 might be the D (6 bases). This CDR3 has 12 amino acids. The germline V gene has CDR1 SQVTM and CDR2 ANQGSEA. CDR3 amino acids: CAWNRQGTEAFF. Written as DNA, the CDR3 is TGTGCCTGGAATCGGCAGGGGACTGAAGCTTTCTTT. The full variable domain, rest sourced from reference TRBV29-1 and TRBJ1-1, is SAVISQKPSRDICQRGTSLTIQCQVDSQVTMMFWYRQQPGQSLTLIATANQGSEATYESGFVIDKFPISRPNLTFSTLTVSNMSPEDSSIYLCAWNRQGTEAFFGQGTRLTVV.

The chain joins TRBV10-3 to TRBJ2-2, with 12 positions matching TRBD2. CDR1 is ENHRY, CDR2 SYGVKD, per germline. The CDR3 covers 14 residues. V was clipped by 11 bases and J by 5 bases; unmatched bases: 6. The CDR3 loop is CASTGTSGTGELFF. CDR3 sequence (DNA): TGTGCCTCGACCGGGACTAGCGGGACCGGGGAGCTGTTTTTT.

In this sample, this clonotype turned up once. V is TRBV5-1 and J is TRBJ1-4; D not resolved. The CDR3 has 14 amino acids. Germline V gene data show CDR1 as SGHRS and CDR2 as YFSETQ. Deletions cut 4 bases from V and 8 bases from J, with 15 bases between. The CDR3 here is CASSAREGFEKLFF. The CDR3 region has the DNA TGCGCCAGCAGCGCGAGGGAGGGTTTCGAAAAACTGTTTTTT.

In regard to this clonotype: This clone may be a read error of a much larger clone one base away. This chain joins TRBV29-1 and TRBJ1-2, with TRBD1 identical over 8 bases. The germline V gene encodes CDR1 SQVTM and CDR2 ANQGSEA. Trimming removed 6 bases from V and 8 bases from J; junction bases left unmatched: 8. The CDR3 totals 12 residues. CDR3 loop: CSVEDRAEGYTF. The CDR3 nucleotides are TGCAGCGTCGAGGACAGGGCCGAAGGCTACACCTTC.

Only one count was recorded for this clonotype. The chain employs TRBV2 and TRBJ2-5; the D is unclear. V dropped 1 base and J dropped 5 bases, with 8 bases sitting between them. The CDR3 covers 13 residues. Germline V gene data show CDR1 as SNHLY and CDR2 as FYNNEI. For the CDR3, the DNA is TGTGCCAGCAGTGAAGACCTTTGGGAGACCCAGTACTTC. It yields the protein CASSEDLWETQYF. Filled out from reference TRBV2 and TRBJ2-5, the complete variable domain reads EPEVTQTPSHQVTQMGQEVILRCVPISNHLYFYWYRQILGQKVEFLVSFYNNEISEKSEIFDDQFSVERPDGSNFTLKIRSTKLEDSAMYFCASSEDLWETQYFGPGTRLLVL.

This clonotype occurred a few times. J is TRBJ2-7 and V is TRBV4-1; perhaps TRBD2 as D (5 bases). The CDR3 is 15 amino acids. The ends were cut back, 1 base at V and 0 bases at J, with 10 bases in the middle. The germline gives CDR1 MGHRA, CDR2 YSYEKL. The CDR3 DNA is TGCGCCAGCAGCCAAGTGTGGACTGACTCCTACGAGCAGTACTTC. Translating it yields CASSQVWTDSYEQYF.

This clonotype was recorded a few times. This could be a read error, since a much larger clone is one nucleotide away. The J gene is TRBJ1-2, the V gene TRBV6-4; no definite D call. The ends were cut back, 2 bases at V and 5 bases at J, with 3 bases in the middle. Per germline, CDR1 MRHNA and CDR2 SNTAGT. This CDR3 comprises 11 residues. CDR3 in DNA: TGTGCCAGCAGTGACCCTTATGGCTACACCTTC. It yields the protein CASSDPYGYTF.

This chain uses TRBV7-9 with TRBJ2-7; possible D gene TRBD2, 5 bases. V was shortened by 5 bases and J by 3 bases, with 20 bases between the two germline ends. The germline CDR1 and CDR2 sequences are SEHNR and FQNEAQ (reference sequence). The CDR3 consists of 16 residues. The CDR3 bases are TGTGCCAGCAGCCCCCTCCCCCCGGACTCGAACTACGAGCAGTACTTC. Its translation is CASSPLPPDSNYEQYF.

This clonotype came up a few times. CDR3 in amino acids: CASSISGGNQPQHF. The CDR3 nucleotides read TGTGCCAGTAGTATATCAGGGGGAAATCAGCCCCAGCATTTT. This chain joins TRBV19 and TRBJ1-5; 7 bases map to TRBD1. J was trimmed by 4 bases and V by 2 bases; bases with no gene match: 2. The length of the CDR3 is 14 residues. CDR1 LNHDA and CDR2 SQIVND come from the germline V gene (reference sequence). Combining the CDR3 with reference TRBV19 and TRBJ1-5 gives the whole variable domain DGGITQSPKYLFRKEGQNVTLSCEQNLNHDAMYWYRQDPGQGLRLIYYSQIVNDFQKGDIAEGYSVSREKKESFPLTVTSAQKNPTAFYLCASSISGGNQPQHFGDGTRLSIL.

Comments on this clonotype: The junction differs from germline at one of its ends, possibly a read error. The rearrangement uses TRBV4-1 and TRBJ1-1; D gene unclear. The CDR3 sequence is 15 residues long. Germline V gene data show CDR1 as MGHRA and CDR2 as YSYEKL. The CDR3 here is CASSPLVPVNTEAFF. CDR3 sequence (DNA): TGTGCCAGCAGCCCCCTCGTACCGGTGAACACTGAAGCTTTCTTT.

This clonotype was detected a few times. This chain links TRBV19 with TRBJ2-5; possible D gene TRBD1, 6 bases. CDR1 is LNHDA and CDR2 is SQIVND in the germline V gene (reference sequence). V lost 5 bases to trimming and J lost 7 bases, with 17 bases between them. This CDR3 has 14 residues. This CDR3 reads CASSLAGGDGTQYF. The CDR3 bases are TGTGCCAGTAGTCTGGCTGGGGGCGATGGGACCCAGTACTTC. The complete variable domain, with remaining parts taken from reference TRBV19 and TRBJ2-5, reads DGGITQSPKYLFRKEGQNVTLSCEQNLNHDAMYWYRQDPGQGLRLIYYSQIVNDFQKGDIAEGYSVSREKKESFPLTVTSAQKNPTAFYLCASSLAGGDGTQYFGPGTRLLVL.

This clonotype was counted a few times. CDR3 bases: TGTGCCAGCAGCCCTTCCCTGGGGGTTCAAGAGACCCAGTACTTC. It yields the protein CASSPSLGVQETQYF. The chain joins TRBV6-6 to TRBJ2-5; possibly TRBD1 or TRBD2 for D (5 bases each). V lost 6 bases to trimming and J lost 2 bases, with 16 bases between them. The germline V gene encodes CDR1 MNHNY and CDR2 SVGAGI (reference sequence). This CDR3 has 15 amino acids.

The chain employs TRBV9 and TRBJ2-2, with D maybe TRBD1 (7 bases). Germline V gene sequence: CDR1 SGDLS, CDR2 YYNGEE. The CDR3 contains 15 residues. Trimming pared 0 bases from V and 3 bases from J, leaving 9 bases between. The CDR3 DNA reads as TGTGCCAGCAGCGTAGCAGGGGGGCACACCGGGGAGCTGTTTTTT. Translated, it gives CASSVAGGHTGELFF.

Of note for this clonotype: Germline and junction disagree at one end, which may indicate a read error. V is TRBV4-1 and J is TRBJ2-5; D uncertain. The CDR3 loop spans 13 amino acids. Germline-derived CDR1 and CDR2 are MGHRA and YSYEKL. The CDR3 bases are TGTGCCAGCAAGCCGGACGATCAAGAGACCCAGTACTTC. Protein: CASKPDDQETQYF.

This clonotype was recorded a few times. The chain couples TRBV2 to TRBJ2-2; the D is unclear. CDR1 and CDR2 from the germline V gene are SNHLY and FYNNEI. This CDR3 contains 11 residues. V lost 7 bases to trimming and J lost 5 bases, with 5 bases between them. The CDR3 spells CASTLTGELFF. The CDR3 coding sequence is TGTGCCAGCACCCTTACCGGGGAGCTGTTTTTT.

This chain uses TRBV29-1 with TRBJ1-5; no definite D call. The CDR3 has 13 amino acids. Trimming took 7 bases from V and 14 from J, leaving 24 bases between them. Germline CDR1 reads SQVTM; CDR2 reads ANQGSEA. CDR3 in amino acids: CSAMIAGGLYEHF. The CDR3 DNA reads TGCAGCGCTATGATAGCGGGAGGACTTTACGAGCATTTT.

The chain combines TRBV6-1 with TRBJ1-2, with no clear D. Trimming cost V 8 bases and J 4 bases, with 11 bases left between them. CDR3 length equals 12 residues. Germline CDR1 is MNHNS and CDR2 is SASEGT. CDR3 amino acids: CASLGTGYGYTF. The CDR3 DNA follows: TGTGCCAGCCTTGGAACTGGCTATGGCTACACCTTC.

The chain employs TRBV20-1 and TRBJ1-1; unclear D gene. V lost 0 bases and J lost 2, with 13 bases in between. Germline loops: CDR1 DFQATT, CDR2 SNEGSKA (reference sequence). This CDR3 has 15 amino acids. DNA of the CDR3: TGCAGTGCTAGAGAGACGCCCGGAAGAAACACTGAAGCTTTCTTT. Amino acids: CSARETPGRNTEAFF.

This chain joins TRBV9 and TRBJ2-2; 15 nucleotides align to TRBD2. V dropped 3 bases and J dropped 1; count of bases not matched to a gene: 7. The CDR3 totals 19 residues. Looked up from germline, CDR1 is SGDLS and CDR2 is YYNGEE. CDR3 protein: CASSGPGLAGGKNTGELFF. The CDR3 nucleotides are TGTGCCAGCAGCGGGCCGGGACTAGCGGGAGGCAAGAACACCGGGGAGCTGTTTTTT. Complete variable domain (other parts from reference TRBV9 and TRBJ2-2): DSGVTQTPKHLITATGQRVTLRCSPRSGDLSVYWYQQSLDQGLQFLIQYYNGEERAKGNILERFSAQQFPDLHSELNLSSLELGDSALYFCASSGPGLAGGKNTGELFFGEGSRLTVL.

This clonotype has a handful of counts. This rearrangement joins TRBV9 to TRBJ1-6; D is ambiguous. Germline V lookup: CDR1 SGDLS, CDR2 YYNGEE. Trimming left V 5 bases short and J 4 bases short, with 10 bases between. The CDR3 totals 14 residues. CDR3 loop: CASSPGRYNSPLHF. DNA for the CDR3: TGTGCCAGCAGTCCAGGACGGTATAATTCACCCCTCCACTTT.

The chain links TRBV9 to TRBJ2-7; the D is unclear. Germline V gene data show CDR1 as SGDLS and CDR2 as YYNGEE. This CDR3 contains 13 residues. Trimming stripped 4 bases from V and 3 bases from J, with 11 bases between. The CDR3 region has the DNA TGTGCCAGCAGCCGCCAAACATACTACGAGCAGTACTTC. Amino acid sequence: CASSRQTYYEQYF.

V is TRBV20-1 and J is TRBJ1-1, with D unclear. The CDR3 has 13 residues. The germline V gene encodes CDR1 DFQATT and CDR2 SNEGSKA (reference sequence). V was clipped by 5 bases and J by 6 bases, with 16 bases between them. The CDR3 region has the DNA TGCAGTGCTTTAGGGCCCGGTAGGGCTGAAGCTTTCTTT. Its translation: CSALGPGRAEAFF.

J is TRBJ2-5 and V is TRBV19; 9 bases line up with TRBD1. CDR3 length: 16 residues. V trimming: 6 bases; J trimming: 3 bases; junction bases outside the gene matches: 11. CDR1 LNHDA and CDR2 SQIVND come from the germline V gene (reference sequence). CDR3 region: CASRRNRGLGEETQYF. In DNA form, the CDR3 reads TGTGCCAGTAGAAGGAACAGGGGGCTTGGAGAAGAGACCCAGTACTTC. Complete variable domain (other parts from reference TRBV19 and TRBJ2-5): DGGITQSPKYLFRKEGQNVTLSCEQNLNHDAMYWYRQDPGQGLRLIYYSQIVNDFQKGDIAEGYSVSREKKESFPLTVTSAQKNPTAFYLCASRRNRGLGEETQYFGPGTRLLVL.

The chain couples TRBV4-1 to TRBJ1-5; the D gene is possibly TRBD1 (5 bases). Germline loops: CDR1 MGHRA, CDR2 YSYEKL. The CDR3 totals 14 residues. V lost 3 bases to trimming and J lost 5 bases, with 11 bases between them. The CDR3 sequence is CASSHRQGDQPQHF. The CDR3 DNA sequence: TGCGCCAGCAGCCACCGTCAGGGAGATCAGCCCCAGCATTTT.